The 8 T cell receptor beta chains below were found in one sample sequenced in a study of OX40 agonist ivuxolimab in advanced cancers. Profiled with immunoSEQ multiplex PCR; TCRdb holds only in-frame clones, not every one. The data contain some 100,000 clones, roughly 89% of them singletons. Sample: CD4+ or CD8+ T cells sorted from blood, taken in a trial of the OX40 agonist ivuxolimab. The receptors stem from an adult with an advanced solid tumor such as melanoma, head and neck, liver or kidney cancer.

This clone came up once. The chain joins TRBV4-2 to TRBJ2-3; possible D gene TRBD1, 7 bases. The CDR3 contains 14 residues. CDR1 and CDR2 from the germline V gene are LGHNA and YNFKEQ. V lost 5 bases and J lost 7, with 16 bases in between. In DNA, the CDR3 is TGTGCCAGCAGCGGACTACAGGGGAAGCATACGCAGTATTTT. It is translated as CASSGLQGKHTQYF.

V is TRBV14 and J is TRBJ2-5; D is unclear. The V end lost 3 bases, the J end lost 5 bases, and 16 bases lay between the germline ends. Looked up from germline, CDR1 is SGHDN and CDR2 is FVKESK. There are 15 residues in the CDR3. The CDR3 sequence: CASSHLTETAETQYF. In DNA form, the CDR3 reads TGTGCCAGCAGCCACCTGACCGAGACCGCGGAGACCCAGTACTTC.

The rearrangement joins TRBV13 to TRBJ1-4; TRBD1 agrees at 7 bases. The CDR3 runs to 17 residues. V lost 5 bases to trimming and J lost 3 bases; unmatched junction nucleotides: 12. Germline V gene lookup returns CDR1 PRHDT and CDR2 FYEKMQ (reference sequence). The CDR3 reads CASSPGYGDSPNEKLFF. The CDR3 region has the DNA TGTGCCAGCAGCCCTGGGTATGGGGACAGCCCTAATGAAAAACTGTTTTTT.

This chain connects TRBV4-1 to TRBJ2-3; D not certain. Trimming cost V 4 bases and J 2 bases, with 10 bases left between them. CDR1 is MGHRA, CDR2 YSYEKL, per germline. This CDR3 has 14 residues. The CDR3 loop reads CASSRAWNTDTQYF. The CDR3 region has the DNA TGCGCCAGCAGCCGGGCCTGGAACACAGATACGCAGTATTTT.

The chain has TRBV5-8 and TRBJ1-5; possible D gene TRBD1, 5 bases. CDR1 is SGHTS and CDR2 is YDEGEE in the germline V gene. The CDR3 runs 14 residues. V lost 4 bases and J lost 1, with 9 bases in between. CDR3 nucleotide sequence: TGTGCCAGCAGCCTGGGGCCGAGCAATCAGCCCCAGCATTTT. Translated: CASSLGPSNQPQHF.

The chain carries TRBV11-3 and TRBJ2-7; D might be TRBD2 (6 bases). The germline V and J ends were trimmed by 4 bases and 0 bases, with 25 bases remaining between them. Germline V gene data show CDR1 as SGHNT and CDR2 as YENEEA. This CDR3 has 19 residues. The CDR3 protein is CASSSSRKGRRPFSYEQYF. CDR3 nucleotides: TGTGCCAGCAGCTCCAGTAGGAAAGGGAGGCGACCTTTCTCCTACGAGCAGTACTTC.

The V call is TRBV6-1, the J call TRBJ2-2, with 7 bases lining up with TRBD2. The germline V gene encodes CDR1 MNHNS and CDR2 SASEGT. J gave up 3 bases and V 1 base, and 5 bases lay outside the gene matches. This CDR3 has 16 residues. The CDR3 region has the DNA TGTGCCAGCAGTGAAGTCGCGGGGGTTTACACCGGGGAGCTGTTTTTT. Encoded protein: CASSEVAGVYTGELFF.

This chain links TRBV30 with TRBJ2-1; D gene uncertain. Looked up from germline, CDR1 is GTSNPN and CDR2 is SVGIG (reference sequence). The CDR3 covers 11 residues. Trimming pared 2 bases from V and 7 bases from J, leaving 6 bases between. The CDR3 loop is CAWSLTNEQFF. The CDR3 DNA reads as TGTGCCTGGAGTCTTACTAATGAGCAGTTCTTC.